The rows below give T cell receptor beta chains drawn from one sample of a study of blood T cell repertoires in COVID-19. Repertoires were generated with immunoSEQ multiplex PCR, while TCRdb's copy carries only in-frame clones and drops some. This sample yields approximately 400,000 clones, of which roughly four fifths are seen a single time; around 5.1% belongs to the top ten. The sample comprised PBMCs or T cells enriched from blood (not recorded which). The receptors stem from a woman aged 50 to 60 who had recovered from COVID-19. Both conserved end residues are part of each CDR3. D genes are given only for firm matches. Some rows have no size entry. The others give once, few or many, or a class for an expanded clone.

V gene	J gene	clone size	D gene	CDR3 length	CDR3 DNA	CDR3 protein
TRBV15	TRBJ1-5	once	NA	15	TGTGCCACCAGCGGGGGGGGCAGGGTTGATCAGCCCCAGCATTTT	CATSGGGRVDQPQHF
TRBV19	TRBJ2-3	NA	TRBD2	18	TGTGCCAGTAGTATCTCGTCATTAGCGGGCCGGGGCACAGATACGCAGTATTTT	CASSISSLAGRGTDTQYF
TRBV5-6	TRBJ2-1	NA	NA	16	TGTGCCAGCAGCGGCAGGCGAGCGGAAGACTTCGGGGAGCAGTTCTTC	CASSGRRAEDFGEQFF
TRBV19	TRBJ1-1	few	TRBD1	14	TGTGCCAGTAGTATTGATCGCCTGGCAGGGGGGGCTTTCTTT	CASSIDRLAGGAFF
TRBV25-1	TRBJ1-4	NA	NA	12	TGTGCCAGCAGTCGGGGGAATGAAAAACTGTTTTTT	CASSRGNEKLFF
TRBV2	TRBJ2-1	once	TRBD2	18	TGTGCCAGCAGTGGAGCGGCGCGGAAGCGGGGGACCTACAATGAGCAGTTCTTC	CASSGAARKRGTYNEQFF
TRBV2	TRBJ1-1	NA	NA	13	TGTGCCAGCAGTGAAGCGCAGGGAGGGGAAGCTTTCTTT	CASSEAQGGEAFF
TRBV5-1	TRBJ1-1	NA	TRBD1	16	TGCGCCAGCAGCTCCACAGGGGCCAATCCCTTTTTTGAAGCTTTCTTT	CASSSTGANPFFEAFF
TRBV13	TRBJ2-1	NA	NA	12	TGTGCCAGCAGCTTAGGCAACAATGAGCAGTTCTTC	CASSLGNNEQFF
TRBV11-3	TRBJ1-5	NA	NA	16	TGTGCCAGCAGCGGAGGGGCCGGGAGCGGCAATCAGCCCCAGCATTTT	CASSGGAGSGNQPQHF
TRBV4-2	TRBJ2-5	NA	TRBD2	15	TGTGCCAGCAGCAAGAACTCGGGGGGAGGGGAGACCCAGTACTTC	CASSKNSGGGETQYF
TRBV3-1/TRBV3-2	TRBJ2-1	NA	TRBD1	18	TGTGCCAGCAGCCAAGGACTGAAAGGGACAGGGGCCTACAATGAGCAGTTCTTC	CASSQGLKGTGAYNEQFF
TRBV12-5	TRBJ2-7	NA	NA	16	TGTGCTAGTGGTTTTTCGTCTGGTGGACACTTCTACGAGCAGTACTTC	CASGFSSGGHFYEQYF
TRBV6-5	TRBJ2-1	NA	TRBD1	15	TGTGCCAGCAGTTACTCGGGACAGGTTAACAATGAGCAGTTCTTC	CASSYSGQVNNEQFF
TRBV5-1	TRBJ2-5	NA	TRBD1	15	TGCGCCAGCAGCCAGGGACAGGGGATCCAAGAGACCCAGTACTTC	CASSQGQGIQETQYF
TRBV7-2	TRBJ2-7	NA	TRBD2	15	TGTGCCAGCAGCTCAACGCGGGGGACCCTCTACGAGCAGTACTTC	CASSSTRGTLYEQYF
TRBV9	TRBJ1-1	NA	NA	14	TGTGCCAGCAGCGGTAGCGCTCTGAACACTGAAGCTTTCTTT	CASSGSALNTEAFF
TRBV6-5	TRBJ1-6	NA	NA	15	TGTGCCAGCAGACCAGGGCAGGGCGAAGGCTCACCCCTCCACTTT	CASRPGQGEGSPLHF
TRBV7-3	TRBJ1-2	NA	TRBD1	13	TGTGCCAGCAGCCAGAGACAGGGGTATGGCTACACCTTC	CASSQRQGYGYTF
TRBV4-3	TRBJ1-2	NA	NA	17	TGCGCCAGCAGCCAAGATGAGGGGGGGGTTTTCAACTATGGCTACACCTTC	CASSQDEGGVFNYGYTF
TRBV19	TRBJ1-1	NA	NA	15	TGTGCCAGTAGTACGTACTACAGGGAGAACACTGAAGCTTTCTTT	CASSTYYRENTEAFF
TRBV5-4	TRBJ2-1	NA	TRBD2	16	TGTGCCAGCAGCTGGGGGACTAGCGGGACGCTGGGTGAGCAGTTCTTC	CASSWGTSGTLGEQFF
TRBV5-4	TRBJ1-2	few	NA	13	TGTGCCAGCAGCCTCCAGGGGAACTATGGCTACACCTTC	CASSLQGNYGYTF
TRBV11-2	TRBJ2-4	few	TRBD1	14	TGTGCCAGCAGCACCTGGACAGGGAAGAACATTCAGTACTTC	CASSTWTGKNIQYF
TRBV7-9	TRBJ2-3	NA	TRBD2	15	TGTGCCAGCAGCTTTGGCAGCGGGAGTCCTGATACGCAGTATTTT	CASSFGSGSPDTQYF
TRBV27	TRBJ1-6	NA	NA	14	TGTGCCAGCAGTTCGACTGGGTATAATTCACCCCTCCACTTT	CASSSTGYNSPLHF
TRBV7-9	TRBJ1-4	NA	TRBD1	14	TGTGCCAGCACCCTCGACAGGGAAATCGAAAAACTGTTTTTT	CASTLDREIEKLFF
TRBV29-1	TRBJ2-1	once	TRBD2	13	TGCAGCGTTGGTAGCGGGAGAGACAATGAGCAGTTCTTC	CSVGSGRDNEQFF
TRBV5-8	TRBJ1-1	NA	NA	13	TGTGCCATTGGGGTTGGGGTTAGCGGTGAAGCTTTCTTT	CAIGVGVSGEAFF
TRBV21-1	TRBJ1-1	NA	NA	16	TGTGCCAGCAGCAAGATCGGGTTTAGGAGCGGTGTTGAAGCTTTCTTT	CASSKIGFRSGVEAFF
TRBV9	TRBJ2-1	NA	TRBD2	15	TGTGCCAGCAGTCCTACTAGCGGGAGGGTAAATGAGCAGTTCTTC	CASSPTSGRVNEQFF
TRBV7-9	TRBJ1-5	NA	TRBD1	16	TGTGCCAGCAGCTGGGGTGGGACAGTTGACAATCAGCCCCAGCATTTT	CASSWGGTVDNQPQHF
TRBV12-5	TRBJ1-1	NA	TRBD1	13	TGTGCTAGTGAAAGACAGGGGGCCACTGAAGCTTTCTTT	CASERQGATEAFF
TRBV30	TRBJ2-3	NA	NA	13	TGTGCCTGGAGTGTATCTACCCACGATACGCAGTATTTT	CAWSVSTHDTQYF
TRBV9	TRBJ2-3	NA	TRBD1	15	TGTGCCAGCGGCGGGGGACAGGGTTTTGCAGATACGCAGTATTTT	CASGGGQGFADTQYF
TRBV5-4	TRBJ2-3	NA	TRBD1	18	TGTGCCAGCAGCCCCTGGGGTAGGACAGGGGCAGGGACAGATACGCAGTATTTT	CASSPWGRTGAGTDTQYF
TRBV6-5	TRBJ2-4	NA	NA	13	TGTGCCAGCAGCCAAACTAGCACGAACATTCAGTACTTC	CASSQTSTNIQYF
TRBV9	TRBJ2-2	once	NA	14	TGTGCCAGCAGCTTCACCGGGGAGAGCCGGAAGCTGTTTTTT	CASSFTGESRKLFF
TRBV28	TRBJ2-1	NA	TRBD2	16	TGTGCCAGCAGCCCAGAAGGTCGCGGGAGAGGGAATGAGCAGTTCTTC	CASSPEGRGRGNEQFF
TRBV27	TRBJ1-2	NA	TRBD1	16	TGTGCCAGCAGCGCAAGAGGCGTACAGGGGTTCCACGGCTACACCTTC	CASSARGVQGFHGYTF
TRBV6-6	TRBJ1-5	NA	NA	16	TGTGCCAGCAGCCCCGCCCTCGGGGGAGGCAATCAGCCCCAGCATTTT	CASSPALGGGNQPQHF
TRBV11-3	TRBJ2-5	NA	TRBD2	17	TGTGCCAGCAGCTACTCGAGCGGGGGGGTGTACCAAGAGACCCAGTACTTC	CASSYSSGGVYQETQYF
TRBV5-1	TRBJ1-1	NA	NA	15	TGCGCCAGCAGCTCTTCCAGTAACATGAACACTGAAGCTTTCTTT	CASSSSSNMNTEAFF
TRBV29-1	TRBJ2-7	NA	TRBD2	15	TGCAGCGTGAGAAGGACTAGCGGGAGGGGCGCGGAGCAGTACTTC	CSVRRTSGRGAEQYF
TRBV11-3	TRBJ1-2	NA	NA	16	TGTGCCAGCAGCTTAGATCGTTCCCGGGTCGCCTATGGCTACACCTTC	CASSLDRSRVAYGYTF
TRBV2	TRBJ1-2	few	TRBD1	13	TGTGCCAGCACTCAACAGGGGATGGGGGGCTACACCTTC	CASTQQGMGGYTF
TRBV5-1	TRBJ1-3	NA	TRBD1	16	TGCGCCAGCAGCTTGGGGGGACAGGGAACTGGAAACACCATATATTTT	CASSLGGQGTGNTIYF
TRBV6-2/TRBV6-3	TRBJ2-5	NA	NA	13	TGTGCCAGCAGTCTTCGGGGTGGGGAGACCCAGTACTTC	CASSLRGGETQYF
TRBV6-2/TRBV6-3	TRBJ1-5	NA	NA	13	TGTGCCAGCAGTTACACAGGGAGTCAGCCCCAGCATTTT	CASSYTGSQPQHF
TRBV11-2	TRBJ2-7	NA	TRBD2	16	TGTGCCAGCAGCTATGGACTAGCGGCTTTCTCCTACGAGCAGTACTTC	CASSYGLAAFSYEQYF
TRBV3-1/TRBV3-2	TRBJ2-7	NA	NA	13	TGTGCCAGCAGCCAAGCGGAGTGGTTCGAGCAGTACTTC	CASSQAEWFEQYF
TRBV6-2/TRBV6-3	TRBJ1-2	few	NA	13	TGTGCCAGCAGTTATCGGTCCGGCGGTGGCTACACCTTC	CASSYRSGGGYTF
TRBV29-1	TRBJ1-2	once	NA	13	TGCAGCGTTGGGTTTGCCCAGGCGGGTGGCTACACCTTC	CSVGFAQAGGYTF
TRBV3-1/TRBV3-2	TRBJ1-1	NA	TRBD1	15	TGTGCCAGCAGCCAAGATCTGGTAAGGGGGCAGGGAGCTTTCTTT	CASSQDLVRGQGAFF
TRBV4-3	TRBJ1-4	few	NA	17	TGCGCCAGCAGCCAAGAGGACTCCCCGGGGGGTAATGAAAAACTGTTTTTT	CASSQEDSPGGNEKLFF
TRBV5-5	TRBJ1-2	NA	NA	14	TGTGCCAGCAGGTCGGACGGGGGGAACTATGGCTACACCTTC	CASRSDGGNYGYTF